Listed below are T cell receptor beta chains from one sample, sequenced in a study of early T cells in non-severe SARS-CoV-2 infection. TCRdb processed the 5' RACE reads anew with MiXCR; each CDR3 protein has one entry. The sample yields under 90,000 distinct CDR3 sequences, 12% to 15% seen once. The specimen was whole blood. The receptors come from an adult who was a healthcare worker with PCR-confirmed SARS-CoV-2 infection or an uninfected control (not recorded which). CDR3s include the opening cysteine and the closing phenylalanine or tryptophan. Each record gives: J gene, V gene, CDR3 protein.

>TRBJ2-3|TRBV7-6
CASSTPGTRGGTDTQYF
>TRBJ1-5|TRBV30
CAWSRDTQPQHF
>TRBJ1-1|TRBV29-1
CSVVSGDTEAFF
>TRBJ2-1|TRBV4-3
CASSQDFRGTSYNEQFF
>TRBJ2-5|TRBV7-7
CASSPGTGGAKTQYF
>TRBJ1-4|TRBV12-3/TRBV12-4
CASSPGRVNEKLFF
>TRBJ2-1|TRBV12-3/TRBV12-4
CASSLLTSGDNEQFF
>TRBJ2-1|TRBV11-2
CASSLELAEYNEQFF
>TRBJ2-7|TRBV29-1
CSVEDGGYEQYF
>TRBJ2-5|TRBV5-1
CASSPNPGRQETQYF
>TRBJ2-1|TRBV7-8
CASSPGLGDEQFF
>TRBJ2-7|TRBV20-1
CSARSTGEEFYEQYF
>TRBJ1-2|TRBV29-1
CSVGTTTYGYTF
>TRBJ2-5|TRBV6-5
CASSRLARGVETQYF
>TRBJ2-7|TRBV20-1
CSAFPGQTYEQYF
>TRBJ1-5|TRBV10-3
CAIRAEGEPQHF
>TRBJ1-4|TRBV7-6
CASSSGHSEELFF
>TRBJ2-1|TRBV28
CASSIYRASYNEQFF
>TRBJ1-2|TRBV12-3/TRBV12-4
CASRYTGSGYTF
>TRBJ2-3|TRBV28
CASSARDPRVPDTQYF
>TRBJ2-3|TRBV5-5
CASSLKDLTQYF
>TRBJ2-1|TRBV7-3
CASSFGGGTGSYNEQFF
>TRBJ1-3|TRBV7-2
CASSWGRSSGNTIYF
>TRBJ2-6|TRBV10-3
CAISDATSGANVLTF
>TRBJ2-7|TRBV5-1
CASSQNPGQGFTYEQYF
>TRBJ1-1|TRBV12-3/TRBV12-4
CASSLTGATEAFF
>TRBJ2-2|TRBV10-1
CASGDPGTTNTGELFF
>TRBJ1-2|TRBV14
CASSLGWGNYGYTF
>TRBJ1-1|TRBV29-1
CSVGRQGWNTEAFF
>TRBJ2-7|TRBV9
CASSVDPRGYEQYF
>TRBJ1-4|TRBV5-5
CASSPGGTSEKLFF
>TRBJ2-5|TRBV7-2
CASSEGTVPQETQYF
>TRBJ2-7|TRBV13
CASSLFGGSGMSEQYF
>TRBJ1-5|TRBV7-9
CASSLDRPVSNQPQHF
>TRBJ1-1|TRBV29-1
CSVPGPTTSEAFF
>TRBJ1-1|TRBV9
CASSVVGDTEAFF
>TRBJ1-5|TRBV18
CASSPPAGDLRSNQPQHF
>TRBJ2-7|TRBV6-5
CASSSVWGRGSYEQYF
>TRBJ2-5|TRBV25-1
CASSGIPGGRETQYF
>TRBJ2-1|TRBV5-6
CASSLGLVYNEQFF
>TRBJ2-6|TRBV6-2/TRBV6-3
CASSWGSSGANVLTF
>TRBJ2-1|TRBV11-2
CASSLSGYEQFF
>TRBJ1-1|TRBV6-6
CATSRGGVNTEAFF
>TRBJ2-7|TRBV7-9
CASSLQPGGEQYF
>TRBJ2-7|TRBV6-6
CASRSGTYEQYF
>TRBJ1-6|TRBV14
CASSQGLGPSNSPLHF
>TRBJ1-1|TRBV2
CARRPLTGDTEAFF
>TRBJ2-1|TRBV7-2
CASSPGLAYNEQFF
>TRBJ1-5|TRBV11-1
CASSLAQGQPQHF
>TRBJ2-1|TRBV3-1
CASSPGTGAEIFYNEQFF